What follows is one TCR beta chain and its context. Its target is unknown. Trimming took 2 bases from V and 7 from J, leaving 9 bases between them. The CDR3 covers 14 residues. CDR1 is SEHNR, CDR2 FQNEAQ, per germline (reference sequence). This record belongs to a study of T cells in Graves' hyperthyroidism and ophthalmopathy. Overall study results and limits: Most thyroid clonotypes with frequency above 0.001 were detected in blood. Ophthalmopathy was predicted by the model a median of approximately 6 months ahead of onset.

RNA transcripts served as the template for amplifying TCR beta CDR3 regions. Carried out on the TCR CDR3, a first-round RT-PCR used the HTBI primer set. TCRdb reprocessed the multiplex PCR reads with MiXCR, giving one entry per CDR3 protein. The profile shows about 400,000 distinct CDR3 sequences, 14% to 15% of them singletons. Sequencing was carried out using blood. The genes are TRBV7-9 and TRBJ1-6; unclear D gene. The clonotype originates from a woman aged 30 to 39 with Graves' hyperthyroidism. The CDR3 loop reads CASSLLGSNSPLHF. The CDR3 DNA is TGTGCCAGCAGCTTACTGGGCAGCAATTCACCCCTCCACTTT.